This T cell receptor (beta chain) was profiled in a study of shared clonotypes between healthy human individuals. At the level of the study: There were three CD4 naive, three CD4 memory, two CD8 naive and one CD8 memory plates per donor.

General study findings and limits: Even with large depth, rarefaction showed that sorted-subset sequencing was incomplete. The sampled material consisted only of blood, and tissue repertoires are likely to differ.

This clone has only one observation. Its target is not known. Only in-frame clones appear in the TCRdb table, and some are missing; sequencing was by immunoSEQ multiplex PCR. Of fewer than 2.5 million clones listed, approximately 93% are singletons. This TCR was recovered from a young man in good health. Some clones in this sample may be carry-over from other donors' samples. Specimen: naive CD4+ T cells from PBMCs. Subset indicated: CD45RA+ positively selected.

As DNA, the CDR3 is TGTGCCAGCAGCTTACCACCTGAAGCATGGCCCCAGCATTTT. The encoded protein is CASSLPPEAWPQHF. V gene TRBV7-2 combines with J gene TRBJ1-5; D is uncertain. V lost 2 bases and J lost 9, with 14 bases in between. Germline V gene lookup returns CDR1 SGHTA and CDR2 FQGNSA. The CDR3 contains 14 residues.